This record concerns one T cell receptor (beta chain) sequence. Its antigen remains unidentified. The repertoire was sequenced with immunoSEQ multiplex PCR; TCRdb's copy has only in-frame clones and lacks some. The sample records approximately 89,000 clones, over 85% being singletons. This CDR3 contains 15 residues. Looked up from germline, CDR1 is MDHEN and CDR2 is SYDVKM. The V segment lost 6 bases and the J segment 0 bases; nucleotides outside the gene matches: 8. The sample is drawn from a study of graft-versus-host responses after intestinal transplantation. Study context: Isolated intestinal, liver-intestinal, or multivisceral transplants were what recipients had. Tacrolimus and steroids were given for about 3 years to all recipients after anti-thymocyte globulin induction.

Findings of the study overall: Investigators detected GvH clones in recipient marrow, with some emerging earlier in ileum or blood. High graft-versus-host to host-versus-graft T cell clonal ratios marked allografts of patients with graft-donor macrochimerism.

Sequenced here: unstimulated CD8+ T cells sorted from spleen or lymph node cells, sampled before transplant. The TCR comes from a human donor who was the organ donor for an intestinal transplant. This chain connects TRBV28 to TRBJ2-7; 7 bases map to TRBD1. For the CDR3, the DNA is TGTGCCAGCAGCCCTGGGGGACAGCCCTCCTACGAGCAGTACTTC. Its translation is CASSPGGQPSYEQYF.